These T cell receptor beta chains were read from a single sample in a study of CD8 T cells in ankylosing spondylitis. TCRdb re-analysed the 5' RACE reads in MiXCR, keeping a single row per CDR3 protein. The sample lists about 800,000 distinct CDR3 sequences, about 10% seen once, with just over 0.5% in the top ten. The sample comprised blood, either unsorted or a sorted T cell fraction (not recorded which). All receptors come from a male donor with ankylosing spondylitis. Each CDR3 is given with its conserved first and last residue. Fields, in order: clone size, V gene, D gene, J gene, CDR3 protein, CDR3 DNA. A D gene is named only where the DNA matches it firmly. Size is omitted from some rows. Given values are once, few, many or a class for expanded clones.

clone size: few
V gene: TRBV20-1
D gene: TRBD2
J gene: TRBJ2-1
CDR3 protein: CSVLGVRESYNEQFF
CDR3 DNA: TGCAGTGTCCTTGGGGTGCGGGAGTCCTACAATGAGCAGTTCTTC

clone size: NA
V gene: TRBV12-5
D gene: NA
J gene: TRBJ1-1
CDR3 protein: CASGSGVYTEAFF
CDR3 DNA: TGTGCTAGTGGTTCGGGGGTTTACACTGAAGCTTTCTTT

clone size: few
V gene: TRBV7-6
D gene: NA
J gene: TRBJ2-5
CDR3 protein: CASSFNSAHLRETQYF
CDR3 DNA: TGTGCCAGCAGCTTTAATAGCGCGCATCTTCGGGAGACCCAGTACTTC

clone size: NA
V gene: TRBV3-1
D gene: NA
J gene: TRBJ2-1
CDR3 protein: CASRNSGSYNEQFF
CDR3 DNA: TGTGCCAGCAGAAATAGCGGTTCCTACAATGAGCAGTTCTTC

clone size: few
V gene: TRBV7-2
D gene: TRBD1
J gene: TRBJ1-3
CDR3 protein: CASSAGQGGNTIYF
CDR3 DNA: TGTGCCAGCAGCGCGGGACAGGGTGGAAACACCATATATTTT

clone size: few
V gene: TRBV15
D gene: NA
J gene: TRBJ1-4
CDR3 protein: CATSRAEPTNEKLFF
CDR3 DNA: TGTGCCACCAGCAGAGCAGAACCAACTAATGAAAAACTGTTTTTT

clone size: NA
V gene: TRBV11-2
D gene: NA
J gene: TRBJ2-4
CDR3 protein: CASSLRRGSHAIQYF
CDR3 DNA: TGTGCCAGCAGCTTACGTCGGGGGTCTCACGCGATTCAGTACTTC

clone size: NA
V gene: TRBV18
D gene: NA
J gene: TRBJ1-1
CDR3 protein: CASSPLNQGGTEAFF
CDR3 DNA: TGTGCCAGCTCACCACTAAATCAGGGAGGCACTGAAGCTTTCTTT

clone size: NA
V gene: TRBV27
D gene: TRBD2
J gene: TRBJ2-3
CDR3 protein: CASSPRTSGSMADTQYF
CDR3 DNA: TGTGCCAGCAGTCCCAGGACTAGCGGGAGCATGGCAGATACGCAGTATTTT

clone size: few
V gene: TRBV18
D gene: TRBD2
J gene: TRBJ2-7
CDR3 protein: CASFPIAGGHEQYF
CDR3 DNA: TGTGCCAGCTTTCCGATAGCGGGGGGCCACGAGCAGTACTTC

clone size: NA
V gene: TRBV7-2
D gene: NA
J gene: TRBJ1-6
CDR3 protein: CATSSSYNSPLHF
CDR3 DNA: TGTGCCACCAGCAGCTCCTATAATTCACCCCTCCACTTT

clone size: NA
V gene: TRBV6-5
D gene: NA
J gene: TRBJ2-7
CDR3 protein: CASSYPPGSQGYEQYF
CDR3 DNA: TGTGCCAGCAGTTACCCCCCGGGTTCGCAGGGCTACGAGCAGTACTTC

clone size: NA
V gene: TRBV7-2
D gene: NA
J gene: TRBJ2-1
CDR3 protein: CASSPFDEQFF
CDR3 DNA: TGTGCCAGCAGCCCCTTCGATGAGCAGTTCTTC

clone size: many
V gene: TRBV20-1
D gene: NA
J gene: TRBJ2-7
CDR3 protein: CSAPGERYEQYF
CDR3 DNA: TGCAGTGCTCCCGGGGAAAGGTACGAGCAGTACTTC

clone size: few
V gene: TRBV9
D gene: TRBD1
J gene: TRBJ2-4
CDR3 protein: CASSASSTGGLAKNIQYF
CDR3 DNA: TGTGCCAGCAGCGCCAGCTCAACAGGGGGGTTAGCCAAAAACATTCAGTACTTC

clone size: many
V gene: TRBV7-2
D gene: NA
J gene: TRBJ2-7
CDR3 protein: CASSLGQGQYF
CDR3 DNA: TGTGCCAGCAGTTTGGGGCAAGGGCAGTACTTC

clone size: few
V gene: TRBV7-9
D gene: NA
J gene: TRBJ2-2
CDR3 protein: CASSLWGNGELFF
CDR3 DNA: TGTGCCAGCAGCTTGTGGGGTAACGGGGAGCTGTTTTTT

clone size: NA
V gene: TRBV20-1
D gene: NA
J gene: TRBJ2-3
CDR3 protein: CSARDQRGGTDTQYF
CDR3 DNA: TGCAGTGCTAGGGACCAGAGGGGTGGCACAGATACGCAGTATTTT

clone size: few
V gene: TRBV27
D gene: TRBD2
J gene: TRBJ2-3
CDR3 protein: CASRGLAGGPTQYF
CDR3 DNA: TGTGCCAGCAGGGGACTAGCGGGGGGACCTACGCAGTATTTT

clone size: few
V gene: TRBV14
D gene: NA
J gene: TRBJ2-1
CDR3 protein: CASSQNHNEQFF
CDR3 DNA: TGTGCCAGCAGCCAAAACCACAATGAGCAGTTCTTC

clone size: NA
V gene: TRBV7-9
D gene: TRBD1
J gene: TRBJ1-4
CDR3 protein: CASSPGQGERKLFF
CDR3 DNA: TGTGCCAGCAGCCCGGGACAGGGGGAGAGAAAACTGTTTTTT

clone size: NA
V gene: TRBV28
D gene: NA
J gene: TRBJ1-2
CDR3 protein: CASSSGVDGYTF
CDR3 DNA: TGTGCCAGCAGTTCAGGGGTTGATGGCTACACCTTC

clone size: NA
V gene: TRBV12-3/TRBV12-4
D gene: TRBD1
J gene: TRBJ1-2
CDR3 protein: CASSPRRQGEGYTF
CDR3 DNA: TGTGCCAGCAGTCCCCGTCGACAGGGGGAAGGCTACACCTTC

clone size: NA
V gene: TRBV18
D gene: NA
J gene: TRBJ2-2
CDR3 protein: CASSRLTGTGELFF
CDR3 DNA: TGTGCCAGCTCACGTCTCACAGGCACCGGGGAGCTGTTTTTT

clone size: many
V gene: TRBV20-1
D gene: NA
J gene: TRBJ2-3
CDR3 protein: CSARWQGNRDTQYF
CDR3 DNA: TGCAGTGCTAGATGGCAGGGGAATAGAGATACGCAGTATTTT

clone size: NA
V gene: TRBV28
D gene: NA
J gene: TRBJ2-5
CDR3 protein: CASSSNRRRETQYF
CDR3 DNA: TGTGCCAGCAGCTCTAACAGGAGGAGAGAGACCCAGTACTTC

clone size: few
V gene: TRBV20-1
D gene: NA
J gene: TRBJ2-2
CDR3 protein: CSARLLPGADTGELFF
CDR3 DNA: TGCAGTGCTAGATTGCTCCCGGGGGCGGACACCGGGGAGCTGTTTTTT

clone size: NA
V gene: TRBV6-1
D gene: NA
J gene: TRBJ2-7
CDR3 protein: CASRTSLTTYEQYF
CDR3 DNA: TGTGCCAGCAGAACCTCATTAACTACCTACGAGCAGTACTTC

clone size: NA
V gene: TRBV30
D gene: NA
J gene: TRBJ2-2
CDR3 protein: CAWRPNTGELFF
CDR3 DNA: TGTGCCTGGAGACCGAACACCGGGGAGCTGTTTTTT

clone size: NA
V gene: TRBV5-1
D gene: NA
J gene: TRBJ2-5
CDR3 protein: CASSLEAGKETQYF
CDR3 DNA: TGCGCCAGCAGCTTGGAGGCAGGAAAGGAGACCCAGTACTTC

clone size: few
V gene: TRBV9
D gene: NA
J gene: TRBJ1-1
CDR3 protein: CASSVFAGTNTEAFF
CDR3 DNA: TGTGCCAGCAGCGTATTCGCAGGGACGAACACTGAAGCTTTCTTT

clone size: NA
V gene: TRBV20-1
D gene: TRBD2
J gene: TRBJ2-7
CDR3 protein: CSARDMRASGTRSSYEQYF
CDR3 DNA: TGCAGTGCTAGAGATATGCGGGCTAGCGGGACGAGGAGCTCCTACGAGCAGTACTTC

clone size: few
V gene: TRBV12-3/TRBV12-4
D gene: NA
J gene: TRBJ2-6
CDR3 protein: CASRSGASGANVLTF
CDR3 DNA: TGTGCCAGCAGATCGGGAGCCTCTGGGGCCAACGTCCTGACTTTC

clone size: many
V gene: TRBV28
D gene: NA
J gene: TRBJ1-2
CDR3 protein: CACSVSQRDYGYTF
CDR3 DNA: TGTGCCTGCTCAGTCTCCCAGAGGGACTATGGCTACACCTTC

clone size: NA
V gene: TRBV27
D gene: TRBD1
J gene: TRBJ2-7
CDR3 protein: CASSGSRDSSYEQYF
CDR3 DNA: TGTGCCAGCAGTGGATCTAGGGACAGCTCCTACGAGCAGTACTTC

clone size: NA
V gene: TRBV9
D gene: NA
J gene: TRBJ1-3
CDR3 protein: CASSVSEGERTIYF
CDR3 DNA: TGTGCCAGCAGCGTATCGGAAGGGGAGCGCACCATATATTTT

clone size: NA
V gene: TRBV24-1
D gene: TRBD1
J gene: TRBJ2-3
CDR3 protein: CATSGTGVGTDTQYF
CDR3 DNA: TGTGCCACCAGTGGGACAGGTGTCGGCACAGATACGCAGTATTTT

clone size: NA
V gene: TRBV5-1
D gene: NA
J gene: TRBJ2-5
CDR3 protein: CASSLAPETSSETQYF
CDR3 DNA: TGCGCCAGCAGCTTGGCCCCGGAAACTTCCTCGGAGACCCAGTACTTC

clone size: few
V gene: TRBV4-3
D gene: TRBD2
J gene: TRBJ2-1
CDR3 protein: CASSLRTSGPFYNEQFF
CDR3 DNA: TGCGCCAGCAGCCTGCGGACTAGCGGGCCGTTCTACAATGAGCAGTTCTTC

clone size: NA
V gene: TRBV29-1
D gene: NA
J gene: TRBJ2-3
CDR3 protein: CSVVSRGSGASTDTQYF
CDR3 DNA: TGCAGCGTTGTAAGTCGGGGTAGCGGAGCTAGCACAGATACGCAGTATTTT

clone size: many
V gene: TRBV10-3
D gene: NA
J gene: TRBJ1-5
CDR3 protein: CAISATGDNQPQHF
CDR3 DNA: TGTGCCATCAGTGCGACAGGAGACAATCAGCCCCAGCATTTT

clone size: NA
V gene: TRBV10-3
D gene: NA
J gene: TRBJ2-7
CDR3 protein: CAISAVLGYEQYF
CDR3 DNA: TGTGCCATCTCGGCGGTTCTAGGGTACGAGCAGTACTTC

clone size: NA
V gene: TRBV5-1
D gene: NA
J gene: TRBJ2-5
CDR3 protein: CASSLSYGYEETQYF
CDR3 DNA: TGCGCCAGCAGCTTGTCGTACGGGTACGAAGAGACCCAGTACTTC

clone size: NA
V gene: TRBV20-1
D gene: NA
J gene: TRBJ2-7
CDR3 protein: CSAPAGQIYEQYF
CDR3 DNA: TGCAGTGCTCCAGCGGGACAAATATACGAGCAGTACTTC

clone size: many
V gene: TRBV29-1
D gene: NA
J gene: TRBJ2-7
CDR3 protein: CSVVAGGYEQYF
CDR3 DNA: TGCAGCGTTGTAGCAGGAGGCTACGAGCAGTACTTC

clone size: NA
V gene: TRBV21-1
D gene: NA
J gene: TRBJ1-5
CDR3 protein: CASSKVEFNQPQHF
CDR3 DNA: TGTGCCAGCAGCAAAGTTGAATTCAATCAGCCCCAGCATTTT

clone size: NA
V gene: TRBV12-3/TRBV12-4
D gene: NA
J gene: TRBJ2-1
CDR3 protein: CASRAGTVLDEQFF
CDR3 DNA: TGTGCCAGCAGGGCGGGGACAGTTTTAGATGAGCAGTTCTTC